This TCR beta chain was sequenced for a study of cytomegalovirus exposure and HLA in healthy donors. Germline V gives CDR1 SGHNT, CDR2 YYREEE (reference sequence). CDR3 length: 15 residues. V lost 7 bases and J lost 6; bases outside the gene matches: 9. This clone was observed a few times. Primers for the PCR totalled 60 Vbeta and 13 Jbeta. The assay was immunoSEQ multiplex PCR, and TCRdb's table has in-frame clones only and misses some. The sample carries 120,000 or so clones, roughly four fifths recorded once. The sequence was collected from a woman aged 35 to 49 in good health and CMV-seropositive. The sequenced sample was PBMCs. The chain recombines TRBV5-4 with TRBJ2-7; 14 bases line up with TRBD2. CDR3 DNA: TGTGCCAGCGGACTAGCGGGAGGATTAACGGGCGAGCAGTACTTC. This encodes CASGLAGGLTGEQYF.